This T cell receptor (beta chain) was sequenced in a study of T cells expressing NK-cell markers. This CDR3 is 13 amino acids long. Germline V CDR1 and CDR2: LNHDA, SQIVND (reference sequence). Making the TCR beta cDNA relied on 5'RACE template switching with UMIs. TCRdb re-analyzed the 5' RACE reads; it lists each CDR3 protein once, without DNA. The table for this sample gives around 280,000 distinct CDR3 sequences. The source of this sequence is a man aged 18 to 29 in good health. The V gene is TRBV19, the J gene TRBJ1-1. Source material: blood T cells: a sorted CD56 or NKG2C T cell subset, CD4+ or CD8+ T cells, or bulk PBMC T cells (not recorded which). CDR3 region: CASKRALNTEAFF.